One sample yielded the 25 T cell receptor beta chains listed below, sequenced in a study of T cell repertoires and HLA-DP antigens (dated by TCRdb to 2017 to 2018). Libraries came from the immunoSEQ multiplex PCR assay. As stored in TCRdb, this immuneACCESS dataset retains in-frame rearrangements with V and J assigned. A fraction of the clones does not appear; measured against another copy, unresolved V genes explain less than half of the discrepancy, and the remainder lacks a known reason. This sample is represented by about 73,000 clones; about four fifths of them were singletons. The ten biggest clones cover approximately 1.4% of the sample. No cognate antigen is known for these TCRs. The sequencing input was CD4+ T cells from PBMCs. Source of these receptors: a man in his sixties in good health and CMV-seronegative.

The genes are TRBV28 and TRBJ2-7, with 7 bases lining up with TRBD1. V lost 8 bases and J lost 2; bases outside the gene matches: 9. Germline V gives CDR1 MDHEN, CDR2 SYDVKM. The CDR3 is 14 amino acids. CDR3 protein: CASQQGKVPYEQYF. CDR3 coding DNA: TGTGCCAGCCAACAGGGGAAAGTCCCCTACGAGCAGTACTTC.

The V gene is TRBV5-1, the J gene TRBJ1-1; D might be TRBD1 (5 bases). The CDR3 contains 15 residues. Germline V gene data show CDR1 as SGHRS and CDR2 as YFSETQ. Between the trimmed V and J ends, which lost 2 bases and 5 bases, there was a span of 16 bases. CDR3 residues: CASSLQQGVETEAFF. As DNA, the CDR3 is TGCGCCAGCAGCTTACAGCAGGGTGTTGAAACTGAAGCTTTCTTT.

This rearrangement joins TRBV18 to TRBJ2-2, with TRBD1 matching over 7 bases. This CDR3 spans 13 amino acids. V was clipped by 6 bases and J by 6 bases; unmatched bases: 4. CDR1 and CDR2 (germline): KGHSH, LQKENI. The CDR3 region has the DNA TGTGCCAGCTCCAGGGACAGCGCCGGGGAGCTGTTTTTT. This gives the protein CASSRDSAGELFF.

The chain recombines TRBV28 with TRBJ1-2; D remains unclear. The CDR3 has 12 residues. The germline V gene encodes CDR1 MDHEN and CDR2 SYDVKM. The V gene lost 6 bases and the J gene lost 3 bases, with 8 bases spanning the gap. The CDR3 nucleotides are TGTGCCAGCAGCTGGGAGTACTATGGCTACACCTTC. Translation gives CASSWEYYGYTF.

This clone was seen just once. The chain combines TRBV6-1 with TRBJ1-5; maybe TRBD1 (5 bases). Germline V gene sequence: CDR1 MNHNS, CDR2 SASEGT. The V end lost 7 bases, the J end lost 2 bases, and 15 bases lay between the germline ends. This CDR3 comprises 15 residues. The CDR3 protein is CASNPSGPGNQPQHF. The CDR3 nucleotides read TGTGCCAGCAACCCCTCAGGGCCGGGCAATCAGCCCCAGCATTTT.

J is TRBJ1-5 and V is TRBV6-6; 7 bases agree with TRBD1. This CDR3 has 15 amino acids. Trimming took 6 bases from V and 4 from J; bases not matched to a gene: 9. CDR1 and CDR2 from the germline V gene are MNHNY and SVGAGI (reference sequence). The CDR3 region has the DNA TGTGCCAGCAGACGGGACAGCGAATGGAATCAGCCCCAGCATTTT. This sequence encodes CASRRDSEWNQPQHF.

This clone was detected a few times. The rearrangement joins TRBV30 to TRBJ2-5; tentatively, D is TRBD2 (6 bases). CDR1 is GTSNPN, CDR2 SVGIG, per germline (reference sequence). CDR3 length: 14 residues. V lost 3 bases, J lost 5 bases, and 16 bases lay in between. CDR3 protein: CAWRGPGGSETQYF. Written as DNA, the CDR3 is TGTGCCTGGAGGGGCCCCGGGGGATCGGAGACCCAGTACTTC.

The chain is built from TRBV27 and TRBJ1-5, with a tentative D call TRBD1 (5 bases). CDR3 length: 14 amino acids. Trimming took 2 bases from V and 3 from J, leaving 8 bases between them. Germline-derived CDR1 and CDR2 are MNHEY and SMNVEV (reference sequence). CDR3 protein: CASSLGGNNQPQHF. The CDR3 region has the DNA TGTGCCAGCAGTTTAGGGGGAAACAATCAGCCCCAGCATTTT.

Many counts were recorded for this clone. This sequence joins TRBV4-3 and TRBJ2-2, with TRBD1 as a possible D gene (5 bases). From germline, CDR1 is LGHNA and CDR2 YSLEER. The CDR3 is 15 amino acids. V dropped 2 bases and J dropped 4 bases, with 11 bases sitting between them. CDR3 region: CASSQMDTTTGELFF. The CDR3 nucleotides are TGCGCCAGCAGCCAAATGGACACGACCACCGGGGAGCTGTTTTTT.

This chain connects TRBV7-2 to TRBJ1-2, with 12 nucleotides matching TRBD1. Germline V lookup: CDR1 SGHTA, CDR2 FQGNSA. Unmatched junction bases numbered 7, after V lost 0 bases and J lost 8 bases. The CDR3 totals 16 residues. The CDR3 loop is CASSLAIGTGGRGYTF. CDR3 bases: TGTGCCAGCAGCTTAGCGATCGGGACAGGGGGCCGCGGCTACACCTTC.

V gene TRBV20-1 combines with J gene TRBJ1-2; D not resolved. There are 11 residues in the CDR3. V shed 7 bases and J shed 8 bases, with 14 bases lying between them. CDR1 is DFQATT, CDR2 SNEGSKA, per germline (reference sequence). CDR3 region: CSVPLFPGYTF. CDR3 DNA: TGCAGTGTTCCCCTTTTTCCAGGCTACACCTTC.

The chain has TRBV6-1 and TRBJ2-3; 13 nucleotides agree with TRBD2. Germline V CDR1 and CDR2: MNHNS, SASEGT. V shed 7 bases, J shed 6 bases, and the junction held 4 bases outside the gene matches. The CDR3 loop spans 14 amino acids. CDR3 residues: CASTSTSGRDTQYF. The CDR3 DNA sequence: TGTGCCAGCACCTCGACTAGCGGGAGGGATACGCAGTATTTT.

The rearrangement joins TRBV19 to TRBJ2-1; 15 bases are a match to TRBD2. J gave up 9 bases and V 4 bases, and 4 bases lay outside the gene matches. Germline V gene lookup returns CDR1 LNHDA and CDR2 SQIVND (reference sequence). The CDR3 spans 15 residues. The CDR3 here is CASSTGLAGGGEQFF. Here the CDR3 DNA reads TGTGCCAGTAGTACTGGACTAGCGGGAGGGGGTGAGCAGTTCTTC.

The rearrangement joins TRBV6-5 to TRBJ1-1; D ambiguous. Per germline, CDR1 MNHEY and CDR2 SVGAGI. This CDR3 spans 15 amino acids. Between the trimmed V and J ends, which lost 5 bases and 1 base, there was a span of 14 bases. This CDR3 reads CASSQLPKGNTEAFF. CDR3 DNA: TGTGCCAGCAGTCAACTCCCAAAAGGGAACACTGAAGCTTTCTTT.

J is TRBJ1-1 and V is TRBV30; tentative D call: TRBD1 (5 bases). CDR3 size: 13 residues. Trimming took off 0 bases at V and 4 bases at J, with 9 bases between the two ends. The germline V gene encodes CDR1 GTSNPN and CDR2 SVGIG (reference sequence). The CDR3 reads CAWSVRTITEAFF. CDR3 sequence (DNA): TGTGCCTGGAGTGTAAGGACAATCACTGAAGCTTTCTTT. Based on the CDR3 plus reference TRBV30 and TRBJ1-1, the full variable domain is SQTIHQWPATLVQPVGSPLSLECTVEGTSNPNLYWYRQAAGRGLQLLFYSVGIGQISSEVPQNLSASRPQDRQFILSSKKLLLSDSGFYLCAWSVRTITEAFFGQGTRLTVV.

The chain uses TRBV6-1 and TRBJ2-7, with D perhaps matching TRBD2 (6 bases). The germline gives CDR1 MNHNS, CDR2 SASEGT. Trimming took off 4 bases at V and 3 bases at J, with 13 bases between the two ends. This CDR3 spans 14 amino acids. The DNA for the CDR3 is TGTGCCAGCAGTGTGAGCGGGCCCCGCTACGAGCAGTACTTC. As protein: CASSVSGPRYEQYF.

CDR3 nucleotide sequence: TGCGCCAGCAATTGGGACACAAGGGGGGAAGCTTTCTTT. The encoded protein is CASNWDTRGEAFF. This chain links TRBV5-1 with TRBJ1-1, with a weak D call TRBD1 (6 bases). Germline loops: CDR1 SGHRS, CDR2 YFSETQ. The CDR3 is 13 residues long. V lost 6 bases, J lost 8 bases, and 17 bases lay in between.

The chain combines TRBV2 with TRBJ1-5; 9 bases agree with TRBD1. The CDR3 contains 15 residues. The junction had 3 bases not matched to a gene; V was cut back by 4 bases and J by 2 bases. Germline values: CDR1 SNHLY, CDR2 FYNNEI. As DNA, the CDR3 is TGTGCCAGCAGTGCACAGGGGGCCGGCAATCAGCCCCAGCATTTT. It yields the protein CASSAQGAGNQPQHF. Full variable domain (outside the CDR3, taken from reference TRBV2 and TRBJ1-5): EPEVTQTPSHQVTQMGQEVILRCVPISNHLYFYWYRQILGQKVEFLVSFYNNEISEKSEIFDDQFSVERPDGSNFTLKIRSTKLEDSAMYFCASSAQGAGNQPQHFGDGTRLSIL.

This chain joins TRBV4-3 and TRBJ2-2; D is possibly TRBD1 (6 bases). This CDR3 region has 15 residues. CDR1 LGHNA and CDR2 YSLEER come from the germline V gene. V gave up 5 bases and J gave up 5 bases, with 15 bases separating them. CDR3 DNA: TGCGCCAGCAGCGAATCGAAAAGGGGGACCGGGGAGCTGTTTTTT. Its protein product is CASSESKRGTGELFF.

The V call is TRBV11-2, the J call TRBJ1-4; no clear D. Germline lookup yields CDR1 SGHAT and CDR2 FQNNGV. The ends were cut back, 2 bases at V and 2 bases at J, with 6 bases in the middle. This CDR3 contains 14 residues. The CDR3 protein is CASSLSPTNEKLFF. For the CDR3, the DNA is TGTGCCAGCAGCTTAAGCCCTACTAATGAAAAACTGTTTTTT.

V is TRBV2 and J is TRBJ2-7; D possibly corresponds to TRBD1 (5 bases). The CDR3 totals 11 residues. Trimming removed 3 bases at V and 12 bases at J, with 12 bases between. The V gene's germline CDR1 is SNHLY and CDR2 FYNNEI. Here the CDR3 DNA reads TGTGCCAGCAGTGATGGTCAGGGCAGGTACTTC. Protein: CASSDGQGRYF.

CDR3: CASSSNDRGYGYTF. The CDR3 nucleotides are TGTGCCAGCAGCTCGAACGACAGGGGCTATGGCTACACCTTC. The chain joins TRBV7-3 to TRBJ1-2; 8 bases are shared with TRBD1. With V trimmed by 4 bases and J by 4 bases, 5 bases remained unmatched. The CDR3 runs to 14 residues. The germline V gene encodes CDR1 SGHTA and CDR2 FQGTGA.

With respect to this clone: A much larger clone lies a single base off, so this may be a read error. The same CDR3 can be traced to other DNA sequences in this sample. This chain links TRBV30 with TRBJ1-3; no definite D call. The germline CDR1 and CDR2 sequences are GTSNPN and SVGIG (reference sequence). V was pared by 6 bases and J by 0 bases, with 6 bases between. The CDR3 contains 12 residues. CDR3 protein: CACRPSGNTIYF. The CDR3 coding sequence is TGTGCCTGCCGCCCCTCTGGAAACACCATATATTTT.

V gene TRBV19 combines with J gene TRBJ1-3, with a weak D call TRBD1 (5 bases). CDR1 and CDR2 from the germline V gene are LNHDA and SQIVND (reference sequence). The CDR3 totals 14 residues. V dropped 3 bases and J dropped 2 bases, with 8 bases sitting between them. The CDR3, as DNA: TGTGCCAGTAGTATGGGGGTTACTGGAAACACCATATATTTT. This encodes CASSMGVTGNTIYF.

The CDR3 nucleotides are TGTGCCAGCAGCTTAGACGGTGCTAGCGCGGGGGATGAGCAGTTCTTC. Translated: CASSLDGASAGDEQFF. The chain employs TRBV7-2 and TRBJ2-1; 7 bases line up with TRBD2. From germline, CDR1 is SGHTA and CDR2 FQGNSA. The CDR3 is made up of 16 amino acids. Trimming cost V 1 base and J 8 bases; bases outside gene matches: 11.